A selection of T cell receptor beta chains follows, all from one sample in a study of T cell responses to AZD1222 COVID-19 vaccine. Only in-frame clones appear in the TCRdb table, and some are missing; sequencing was by immunoSEQ multiplex PCR. Found here are 99,000 or so clones, roughly 87% of them singletons; the top ten hold roughly 2.9%. The sample here was peripheral blood, taken on day 0 of AZD1222 vaccination. The receptors come from an adult in good health. Each CDR3 is given with its conserved first and last residue. Fields, in order: clone size, D gene, J gene, V gene, CDR3 protein, CDR3 DNA. The D gene is left open where the match is weak. The listing skips clone size in some rows; elsewhere it reads once, few, many or a size class.

>.|.|TRBJ2-4|TRBV4-1
CASSQGSQGGAKNIQYF
TGCGCCAGCAGCCAAGGTTCGCAGGGGGGAGCCAAAAACATTCAGTACTTC
>.|.|TRBJ1-3|TRBV3-1/TRBV3-2
CASSQGIRPLTVSGNTIYF
TGTGCCAGCAGCCAAGGAATCCGCCCCCTGACAGTCTCTGGAAACACCATATATTTT
>once|.|TRBJ1-3|TRBV4-1
CASSQPYRAGNTIYF
TGCGCCAGCAGCCAACCATACAGGGCTGGAAACACCATATATTTT
>.|.|TRBJ1-3|TRBV9
CASSQREPGHIGNTIYF
TGTGCCAGCAGCCAAAGGGAACCGGGACATATTGGAAACACCATATATTTT
>.|TRBD2|TRBJ2-3|TRBV4-1
CASSQGLAGPLTDTQYF
TGCGCCAGCAGCCAAGGACTAGCGGGGCCACTCACAGATACGCAGTATTTT
>.|.|TRBJ1-2|TRBV30
CAWSVRRAGRGYTF
TGTGCCTGGAGTGTACGACGGGCAGGTCGGGGCTACACCTTC
>.|.|TRBJ2-5|TRBV6-5
CASSYWGAPQETQYF
TGTGCCAGCAGTTACTGGGGGGCGCCACAAGAGACCCAGTACTTC
>once|.|TRBJ1-2|TRBV5-8
CASSLGALGENYGYTF
TGTGCCAGCAGCTTGGGGGCGCTCGGGGAAAACTATGGCTACACCTTC
>.|TRBD1|TRBJ1-6|TRBV9
CASSPSGTGNSPLHF
TGTGCCAGCAGCCCGTCCGGGACAGGGAATTCACCCCTCCACTTT
>.|.|TRBJ1-1|TRBV5-6
CASSFGLRNTEAFF
TGTGCCAGCAGCTTTGGGTTAAGGAACACTGAAGCTTTCTTT
>.|.|TRBJ1-1|TRBV6-5
CASTDATGLNTEAFF
TGTGCCAGCACCGACGCGACAGGTTTGAACACTGAAGCTTTCTTT
>.|TRBD2|TRBJ2-3|TRBV5-1
CASSGPGLAGNTQYF
TGTGCCAGCAGCGGCCCGGGACTAGCGGGCAATACGCAGTATTTT
>.|.|TRBJ1-1|TRBV7-2
CASSQTKQGGTEAFF
TGTGCCAGCAGCCAGACGAAACAGGGAGGCACTGAAGCTTTCTTT
>.|.|TRBJ1-1|TRBV5-5
CASRYQTGKNTEAFF
TGTGCCAGCAGATACCAAACAGGGAAGAACACTGAAGCTTTCTTT
>.|.|TRBJ1-4|TRBV7-9
CASSRGQLAATNEKLFF
TGTGCCAGCAGCCGAGGACAGCTAGCTGCAACTAATGAAAAACTGTTTTTT
>.|.|TRBJ1-2|TRBV6-1
CASSDQMNYGYTF
TGTGCCAGCAGTGACCAGATGAACTATGGCTACACCTTC
>.|.|TRBJ1-4|TRBV29-1
CSVSGANEKLFF
TGCAGCGTTAGCGGTGCGAATGAAAAACTGTTTTTT
>.|TRBD1|TRBJ1-4|TRBV4-3
CASSQEGQGLNEKLFF
TGCGCCAGCAGCCAGGAGGGACAGGGTTTAAATGAAAAACTGTTTTTT
>.|.|TRBJ2-5|TRBV3-1/TRBV3-2
CASSQDLSALGETQYF
TGTGCCAGCAGCCAAGATTTGTCAGCCCTTGGGGAGACCCAGTACTTC
>.|.|TRBJ2-6|TRBV29-1
CSVAGILGHSGANVLTF
TGCAGCGTTGCTGGGATTTTGGGCCACTCTGGGGCCAACGTCCTGACTTTC
>.|.|TRBJ1-6|TRBV11-3
CASSLEEYRDHDNSPLHF
TGTGCCAGCAGCTTAGAGGAGTACCGGGACCACGATAATTCACCCCTCCACTTT
>.|TRBD1|TRBJ1-2|TRBV7-9
CASSFIQGGGYTF
TGTGCCAGCAGCTTTATACAGGGGGGAGGCTACACCTTC
>few|.|TRBJ1-1|TRBV7-2
CASSLRANTEAFF
TGTGCCAGCAGCTTAAGGGCGAACACTGAAGCTTTCTTT
>.|.|TRBJ2-2|TRBV9
CASSVQSKNTGELFF
TGTGCCAGCAGCGTACAATCCAAAAACACCGGGGAGCTGTTTTTT
>few|.|TRBJ1-6|TRBV7-3
CASSLNGQLSPLHF
TGTGCCAGCAGCTTAAATGGGCAATTGTCACCCCTCCACTTT
>few|.|TRBJ2-3|TRBV7-2
CASSLGPDPTLDTQYF
TGTGCCAGCAGCTTAGGTCCGGACCCCACCTTAGATACGCAGTATTTT
>.|TRBD1|TRBJ2-3|TRBV7-2
CASSPQGQGPQYF
TGTGCCAGCAGCCCCCAGGGACAGGGTCCGCAGTATTTT
>.|.|TRBJ2-1|TRBV5-1
CASSLRTLGSVEPDNEQFF
TGTGCCAGCAGCTTGAGAACCCTCGGGAGTGTTGAACCTGACAATGAGCAGTTCTTC
>.|.|TRBJ2-7|TRBV11-1
CASSRRRFPYEQYF
TGTGCCAGCAGCCGCCGTCGATTCCCCTACGAGCAGTACTTC
>.|.|TRBJ1-5|TRBV2
CASSEGDASYSNQPQHF
TGTGCCAGCAGTGAAGGGGACGCTAGCTATAGCAATCAGCCCCAGCATTTT
>.|TRBD2|TRBJ2-1|TRBV11-3
CASSSPGGSEQFF
TGTGCCAGCAGCTCGCCCGGGGGGAGTGAGCAGTTCTTC
>.|TRBD1|TRBJ1-6|TRBV6-1
CASSEARGRRSPLHF
TGTGCCAGCAGTGAAGCAAGGGGGCGTAGGTCACCCCTCCACTTT
>.|TRBD2|TRBJ2-1|TRBV27
CASSTSGGGEQFF
TGTGCCAGTTCGACTAGCGGGGGGGGTGAGCAGTTCTTC
>.|.|TRBJ2-1|TRBV4-3
CASSREPGNEQFF
TGCGCCAGCAGCCGAGAACCAGGCAATGAGCAGTTCTTC
>.|.|TRBJ1-1|TRBV20-1
CSASPGQEDTEAFF
TGCAGTGCTAGTCCCGGGCAGGAGGACACTGAAGCTTTCTTT
>.|.|TRBJ2-7|TRBV19
CASSIDPAGTYEQYF
TGTGCCAGTAGTATAGATCCCGCAGGAACCTACGAGCAGTACTTC
>.|TRBD1|TRBJ2-1|TRBV5-6
CASSLPGTGGNEQFF
TGTGCCAGCAGCTTGCCCGGGACAGGAGGGAATGAGCAGTTCTTC
>.|.|TRBJ1-1|TRBV3-1/TRBV3-2
CASSQDRGRAFF
TGTGCCAGCAGCCAAGACCGGGGCAGGGCTTTCTTT
>.|.|TRBJ1-1|TRBV6-5
CASRSLTGNPEAFF
TGTGCCAGCAGATCGCTCACAGGGAACCCTGAAGCTTTCTTT
>.|.|TRBJ1-2|TRBV24-1
CATSGTTGTGGYTF
TGTGCCACCAGTGGCACAACAGGGACTGGTGGCTACACCTTC
>once|.|TRBJ2-2|TRBV27
CASSFQGPGELFF
TGTGCCAGCAGTTTCCAGGGTCCCGGGGAGCTGTTTTTT
>.|.|TRBJ2-2|TRBV6-5
CASRVGGGTGELFF
TGTGCCAGCAGGGTAGGGGGTGGCACCGGGGAGCTGTTTTTT
>.|TRBD2|TRBJ2-5|TRBV7-2
CASSLALVAGRGGETQYF
TGTGCCAGCAGCTTAGCTTTGGTAGCGGGACGAGGGGGTGAGACCCAGTACTTC
>.|.|TRBJ2-1|TRBV7-2
CASQRRRNNEQFF
TGTGCCAGCCAGAGGCGACGGAACAATGAGCAGTTCTTC
>once|TRBD1|TRBJ2-7|TRBV7-9
CASSSRTGASTYEQYF
TGTGCCAGCAGCTCCAGGACAGGGGCCTCTACCTACGAGCAGTACTTC
>.|.|TRBJ1-2|TRBV7-2
CASSLASYGYTF
TGTGCCAGCAGCTTAGCCAGCTATGGCTACACCTTC
>.|.|TRBJ2-1|TRBV7-8
CASSLDNEQFF
TGTGCCAGCAGCTTAGACAATGAGCAGTTCTTC
>.|.|TRBJ2-3|TRBV25-1
CASSEGATSTDTQYF
TGTGCCAGCAGTGAAGGGGCAACCAGCACAGATACGCAGTATTTT
>.|TRBD1|TRBJ1-2|TRBV7-3
CASSWTGGTGYGYTF
TGTGCCAGCAGCTGGACAGGGGGCACCGGATATGGCTACACCTTC
>.|TRBD1|TRBJ1-6|TRBV6-2/TRBV6-3
CASSSTPGTGDSPLHF
TGTGCCAGCAGTTCAACACCCGGGACAGGGGATTCACCCCTCCACTTT
>.|.|TRBJ1-5|TRBV20-1
CSASQRFGADQPQHF
TGCAGTGCTAGTCAAAGATTCGGGGCGGATCAGCCCCAGCATTTT
>.|.|TRBJ2-3|TRBV15
CATSRAGGQDTQYF
TGTGCCACCAGCAGAGCAGGGGGGCAAGATACGCAGTATTTT
>.|TRBD1|TRBJ2-1|TRBV18
CASSPRDRVKNEQFF
TGTGCCAGCTCACCACGGGACAGGGTAAAAAATGAGCAGTTCTTC